This TCR beta chain came from a study of cytomegalovirus exposure and HLA in healthy donors. Trimming left V 3 bases short and J 7 bases short, with 9 bases between. CDR3 length equals 13 residues. Germline V gene sequence: CDR1 SGHAT, CDR2 FQNNGV. Clones were read by immunoSEQ multiplex PCR, and TCRdb kept only the in-frame ones, dropping some. This sample yields roughly 57,000 clones, of which roughly 93% are seen a single time; around 1.7% belongs to the top ten. The table lists this clone with a count of one. The chain carries TRBV11-2 and TRBJ1-4, with D maybe TRBD1 (5 bases). This receptor was obtained from a woman in her late teens or twenties in good health and CMV-seropositive. The source material was PBMCs. Here the CDR3 reads CASSFVGGEKLFF. Written as DNA, the CDR3 is TGTGCCAGCAGCTTTGTCGGGGGTGAAAAACTGTTTTTT.